This TCR beta chain comes out of a study of cytomegalovirus exposure and HLA in healthy donors. Study conclusions and caveats: It was about 180 TCR beta chains that were listed as cytomegalovirus-associated.

Some clones are missing from TCRdb's copy, which holds only in-frame ones; the method was immunoSEQ multiplex PCR. The sample records about 88,000 clones, around 82% being singletons. As for this clone: Its specificity is not known.

Germline trimming cut 3 bases from V and 4 bases from J; bases unmatched to any gene: 5. The CDR3 extends over 13 amino acids. CDR1 GTSNPN and CDR2 SVGIG come from the germline V gene (reference sequence). Sequencing was carried out using PBMCs. This chain links TRBV30 with TRBJ1-2; 7 positions match TRBD1. The clonotype comes from a young woman in good health and CMV-seropositive. Written as DNA, the CDR3 is TGTGCCTGGAGCCGGGACAGTAGCTATGGCTACACCTTC. Its translation: CAWSRDSSYGYTF.